This TCR beta chain was sequenced in a study of graft-versus-host responses after intestinal transplantation (dated by TCRdb to the early 2020s). Looking at the study overall: Multivisceral, liver-intestinal, or isolated intestinal transplants were received by the recipients. Every recipient was given anti-thymocyte globulin induction, then maintenance tacrolimus and steroids for around three years. After intestinal transplantation, graft-versus-host and host-versus-graft alloreactive T cell clones were followed in the graft, circulation and bone marrow using bulk TCR-beta CDR3 sequencing. To identify alloreactive clones, pre-transplant mixed lymphocyte reaction products were sequenced and compared with unstimulated pre-transplant donor and recipient T cells. The cohort enrolled roughly 25 intestinal transplant recipients including one retransplant, and 3 patients lacking pretransplant specimens were excluded. A peak of at least 4% donor T cells among recipient peripheral blood mononuclear cells was the definition used for donor T cell macrochimerism. Instead of going to the commercial service, samples from a few later patients were sequenced in-house on an Illumina MiSeq and processed with MiXCR.

In the first month after transplant, blood samples were collected up to 4 times, and after that at least monthly when available. The method behind the library was the immunoSEQ multiplex PCR assay. For most patients, high-throughput TCR-beta CDR3 sequencing of genomic DNA was performed by Adaptive Biotechnologies. Per the source publication's procedure: TCR sequencing data for around 19 patients were retrieved from Adaptive's ImmunoSEQ software; a few other patients were processed with MiXCR and VDJtools. CDR3 nucleotide sequences shared between donor and recipient were removed because the origin of such sequences could not be assigned. To be classed as alloreactive, a clone needed at least 2-fold expansion over unstimulated cells and a minimum CFSE-low frequency of 0.002% (template counts) or 0.001% (read counts). Clones detected in sequenced pre-transplant spleen, lymph node, or MLR CFSE-low populations of the donor or recipient were defined as mappable. The cumulative frequency of alloreactive clones was calculated as a percentage of all sequences, weighted by copy number. Sourced from immuneACCESS, this table was stored by TCRdb with only in-frame sequences that have V and J called. A share of the clones is absent; for the studies checked, an unresolved V gene accounts for under half, and the remainder has no known explanation. That table furnishes V, J and clone size, whereas the DNA furnished D and trimming. The sample has 15,000 to 20,000 clones on record, more than 65% of them singletons. Under 2% of the sample lies in the top ten.

As regards this clone: It lacks a known antigen. No base quality values were provided; no much bigger clone lies one nucleotide off.

Here is what the overall study found, with its caveats: Early after transplant, peak levels of circulating GvH clones were associated with declines in HvG clones. High GvH to HvG T cell clonal ratios were observed in the allografts of patients with donor T cell macrochimerism. Conclusions were limited by the relatively low number and heterogeneity of intestinal transplant patients. GvH clones were detected in recipient bone marrow, and some of these GvH clones were observed earlier in ileal mucosa or blood, consistent with an intestinal mucosal origin.

Taken from the germline V gene, the CDR1 and CDR2 loops are MGHRA and YSYEKL. The CDR3, cysteine through phenylalanine, is 16 amino acids long. The entry retains the CDR3 DNA only, 48 bases that are in frame from base 1. Here V drops 0 bases and J drops 6 bases, and the junction holds 7 bases not matched to any gene. The clonotype comes from a human patient who received an intestinal transplant, so some T cells may come from the graft donor. Recombination connected TRBV4-1 to TRBJ1-4, with TRBD1 identical over 7 junction bases. The specimen comprised PBMCs, sampled 14 days after transplant. CDR3 region: CASSQDQETGDEKLFF. The DNA sequence reads TGCGCCAGCAGCCAAGATCAGGAAACAGGGGATGAAAAACTGTTTTTT.